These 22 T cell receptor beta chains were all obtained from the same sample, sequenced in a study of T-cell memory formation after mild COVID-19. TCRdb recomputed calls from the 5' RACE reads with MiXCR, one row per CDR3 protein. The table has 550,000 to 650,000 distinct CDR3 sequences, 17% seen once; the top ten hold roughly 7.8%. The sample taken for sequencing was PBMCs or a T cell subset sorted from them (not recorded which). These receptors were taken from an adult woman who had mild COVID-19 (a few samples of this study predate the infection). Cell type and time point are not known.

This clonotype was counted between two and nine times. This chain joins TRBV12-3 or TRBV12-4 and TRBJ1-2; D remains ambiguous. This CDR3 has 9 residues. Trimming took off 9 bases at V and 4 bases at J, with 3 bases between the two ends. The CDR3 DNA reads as TGTGCCAGGTTCTATGGCTACACCTTC. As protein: CARFYGYTF.

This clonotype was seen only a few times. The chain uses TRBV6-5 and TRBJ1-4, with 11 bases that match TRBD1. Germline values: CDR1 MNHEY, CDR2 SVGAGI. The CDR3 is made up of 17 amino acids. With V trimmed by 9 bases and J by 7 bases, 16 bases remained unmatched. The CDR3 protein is CASSTTGTGGRIEKLFF. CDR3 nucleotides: TGTGCCAGTTCCACCACCGGGACAGGGGGTCGGATTGAAAAACTGTTTTTT.

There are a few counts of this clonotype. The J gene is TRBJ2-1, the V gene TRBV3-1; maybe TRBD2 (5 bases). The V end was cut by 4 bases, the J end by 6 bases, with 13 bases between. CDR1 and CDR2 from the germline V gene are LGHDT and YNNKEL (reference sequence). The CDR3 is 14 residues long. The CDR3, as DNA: TGTGCCAGCAGCCCCATGAGGGCTAGCAATGAGCAGTTCTTC. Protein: CASSPMRASNEQFF.

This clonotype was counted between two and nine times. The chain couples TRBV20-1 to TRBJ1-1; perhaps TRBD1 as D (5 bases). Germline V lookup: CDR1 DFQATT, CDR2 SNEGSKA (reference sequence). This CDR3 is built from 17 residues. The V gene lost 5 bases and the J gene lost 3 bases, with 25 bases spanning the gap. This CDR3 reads CSAPPGTGVFPDTEAFF. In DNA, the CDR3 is TGCAGTGCTCCGCCAGGCACAGGCGTATTTCCAGACACTGAAGCTTTCTTT.

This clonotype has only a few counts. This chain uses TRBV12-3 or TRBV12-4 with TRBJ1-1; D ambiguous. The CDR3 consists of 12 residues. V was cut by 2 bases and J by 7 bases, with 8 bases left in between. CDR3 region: CASSLWGNEAFF. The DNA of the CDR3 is TGTGCCAGCAGTTTATGGGGAAATGAAGCTTTCTTT.

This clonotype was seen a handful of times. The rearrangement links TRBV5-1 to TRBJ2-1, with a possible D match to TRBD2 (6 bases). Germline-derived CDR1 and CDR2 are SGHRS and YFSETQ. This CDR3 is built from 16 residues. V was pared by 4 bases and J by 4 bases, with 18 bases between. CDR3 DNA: TGCGCCAGCAGCCCTGACCTAGCGAAAATATACAATGAGCAGTTCTTC. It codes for CASSPDLAKIYNEQFF.

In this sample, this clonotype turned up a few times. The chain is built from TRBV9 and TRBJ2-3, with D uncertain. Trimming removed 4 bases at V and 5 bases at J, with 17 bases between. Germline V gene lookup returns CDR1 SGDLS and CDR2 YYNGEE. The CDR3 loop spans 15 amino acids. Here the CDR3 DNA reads TGTGCCAGCAGCCCGAGAGGCAATAGTGGAGATACGCAGTATTTT. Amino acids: CASSPRGNSGDTQYF.

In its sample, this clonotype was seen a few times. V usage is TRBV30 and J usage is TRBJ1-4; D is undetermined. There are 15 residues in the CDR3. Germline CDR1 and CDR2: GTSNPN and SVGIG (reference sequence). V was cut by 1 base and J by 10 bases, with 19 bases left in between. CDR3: CAWSEGWAPSAKLFF. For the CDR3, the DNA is TGTGCCTGGAGTGAGGGTTGGGCGCCTTCAGCAAAACTGTTTTTT.

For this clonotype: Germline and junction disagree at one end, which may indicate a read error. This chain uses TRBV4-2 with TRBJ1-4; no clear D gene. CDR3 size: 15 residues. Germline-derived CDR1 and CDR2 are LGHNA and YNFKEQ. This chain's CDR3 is CASSQEAGIRTKTAF. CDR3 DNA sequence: TGTGCCAGCAGCCAAGAGGCGGGGATCAGGACGAAGACCGCCTTT.

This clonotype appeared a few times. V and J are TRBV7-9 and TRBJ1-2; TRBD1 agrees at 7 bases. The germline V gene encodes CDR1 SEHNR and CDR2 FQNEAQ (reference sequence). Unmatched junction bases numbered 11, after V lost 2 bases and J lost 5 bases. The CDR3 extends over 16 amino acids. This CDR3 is CASSLLGPGQKYGYTF. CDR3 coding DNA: TGTGCCAGCAGCTTACTGGGACCGGGACAGAAATATGGCTACACCTTC.

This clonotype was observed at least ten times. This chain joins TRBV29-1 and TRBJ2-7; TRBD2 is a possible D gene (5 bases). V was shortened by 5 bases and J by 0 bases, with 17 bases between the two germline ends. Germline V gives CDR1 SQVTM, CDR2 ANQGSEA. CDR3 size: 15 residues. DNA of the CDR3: TGCAGCGTTCGCCCCCGGAGGTCATCCTCCTACGAGCAGTACTTC. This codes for CSVRPRRSSSYEQYF.

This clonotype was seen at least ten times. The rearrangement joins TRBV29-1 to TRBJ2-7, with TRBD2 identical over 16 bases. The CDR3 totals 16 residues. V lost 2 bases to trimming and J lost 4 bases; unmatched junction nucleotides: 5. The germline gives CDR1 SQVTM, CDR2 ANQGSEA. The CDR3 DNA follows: TGCAGCGTTGAAAAAGGGACTAGCGGGAGGGCGTACGAGCAGTACTTC. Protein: CSVEKGTSGRAYEQYF.

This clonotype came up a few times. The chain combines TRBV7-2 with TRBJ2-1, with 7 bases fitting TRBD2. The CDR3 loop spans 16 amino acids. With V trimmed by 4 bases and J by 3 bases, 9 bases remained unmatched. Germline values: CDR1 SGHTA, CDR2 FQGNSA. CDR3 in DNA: TGTGCCAGCAGCTCTACGCTGGGACTACTCTACAATGAGCAGTTCTTC. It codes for CASSSTLGLLYNEQFF.

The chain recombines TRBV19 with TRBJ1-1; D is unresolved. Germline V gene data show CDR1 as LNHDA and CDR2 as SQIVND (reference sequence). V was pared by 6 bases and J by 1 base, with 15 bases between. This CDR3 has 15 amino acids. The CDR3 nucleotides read TGTGCCAGTAGATACAGCCCAGGCGGGAACACTGAAGCTTTCTTT. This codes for CASRYSPGGNTEAFF.

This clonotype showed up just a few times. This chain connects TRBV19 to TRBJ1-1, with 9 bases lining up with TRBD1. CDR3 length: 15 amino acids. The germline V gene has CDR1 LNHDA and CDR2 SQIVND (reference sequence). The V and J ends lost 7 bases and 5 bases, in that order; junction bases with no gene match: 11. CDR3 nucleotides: TGTGCCAGTACCAGCCGGGACAGGGAAGTGACTGAAGCTTTCTTT. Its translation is CASTSRDREVTEAFF.

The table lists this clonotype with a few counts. The CDR3 DNA follows: TGCAGTGCTTCCGGGACAGGGGTTTACACCTTC. Its protein product is CSASGTGVYTF. This chain uses TRBV20-1 with TRBJ1-2; 10 bases agree with TRBD1. Germline CDR1 is DFQATT and CDR2 is SNEGSKA (reference sequence). With V trimmed by 5 bases and J by 11 bases, 5 bases remained unmatched. The CDR3 extends over 11 amino acids.

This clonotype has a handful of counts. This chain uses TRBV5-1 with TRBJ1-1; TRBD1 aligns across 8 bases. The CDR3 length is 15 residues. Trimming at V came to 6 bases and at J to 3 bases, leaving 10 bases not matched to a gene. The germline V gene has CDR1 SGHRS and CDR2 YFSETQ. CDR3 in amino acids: CASNWGTGGYTEAFF. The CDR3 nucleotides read TGCGCCAGCAATTGGGGGACAGGAGGATACACTGAAGCTTTCTTT.

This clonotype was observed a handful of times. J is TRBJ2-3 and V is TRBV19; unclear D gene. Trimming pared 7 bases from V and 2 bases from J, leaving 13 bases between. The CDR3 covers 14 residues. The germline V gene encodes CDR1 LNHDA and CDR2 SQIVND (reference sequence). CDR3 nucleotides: TGTGCCAGTAAAGTGCAAGGCCACACAGATACGCAGTATTTT. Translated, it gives CASKVQGHTDTQYF.

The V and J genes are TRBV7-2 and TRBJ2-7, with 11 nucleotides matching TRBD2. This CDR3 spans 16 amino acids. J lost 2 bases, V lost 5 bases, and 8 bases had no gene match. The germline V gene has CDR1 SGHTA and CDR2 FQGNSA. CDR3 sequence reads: CASSVGTSGAPYEQYF. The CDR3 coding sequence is TGTGCCAGCAGCGTCGGGACTAGCGGAGCTCCCTACGAGCAGTACTTC.

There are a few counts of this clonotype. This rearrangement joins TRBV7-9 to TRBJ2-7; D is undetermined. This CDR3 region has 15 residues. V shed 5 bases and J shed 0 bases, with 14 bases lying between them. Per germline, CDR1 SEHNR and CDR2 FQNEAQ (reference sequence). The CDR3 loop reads CASSPLSEGSYEQYF. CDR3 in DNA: TGTGCCAGCAGCCCACTATCCGAAGGCTCCTACGAGCAGTACTTC.

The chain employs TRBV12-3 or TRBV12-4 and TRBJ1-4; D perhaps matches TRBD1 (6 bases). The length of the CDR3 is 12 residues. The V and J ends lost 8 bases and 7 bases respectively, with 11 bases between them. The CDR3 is CASEGGPEKLFF. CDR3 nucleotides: TGTGCCAGCGAGGGGGGCCCTGAAAAACTGTTTTTT.

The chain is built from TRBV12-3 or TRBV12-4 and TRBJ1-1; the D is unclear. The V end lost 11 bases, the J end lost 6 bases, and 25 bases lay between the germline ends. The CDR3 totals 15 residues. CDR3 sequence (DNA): TGTGCCGTCCTCCCCTCCGGACTGAGGAGGGCTGAAGCTTTCTTT. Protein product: CAVLPSGLRRAEAFF.